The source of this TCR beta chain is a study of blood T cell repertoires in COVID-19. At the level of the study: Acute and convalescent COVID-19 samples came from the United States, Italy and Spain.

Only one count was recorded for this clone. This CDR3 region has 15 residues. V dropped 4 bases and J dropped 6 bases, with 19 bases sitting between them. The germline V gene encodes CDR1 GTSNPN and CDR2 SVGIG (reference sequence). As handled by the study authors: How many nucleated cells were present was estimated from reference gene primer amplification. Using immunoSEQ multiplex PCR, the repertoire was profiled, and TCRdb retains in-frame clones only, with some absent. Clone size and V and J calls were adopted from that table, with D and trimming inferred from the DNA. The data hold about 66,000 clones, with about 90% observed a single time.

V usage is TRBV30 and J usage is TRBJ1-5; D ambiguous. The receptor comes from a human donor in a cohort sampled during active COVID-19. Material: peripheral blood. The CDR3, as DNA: TGTGCCTGGATGGCCCGCGGTCGGGTCGGTCAGCCCCAGCATTTT. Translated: CAWMARGRVGQPQHF.